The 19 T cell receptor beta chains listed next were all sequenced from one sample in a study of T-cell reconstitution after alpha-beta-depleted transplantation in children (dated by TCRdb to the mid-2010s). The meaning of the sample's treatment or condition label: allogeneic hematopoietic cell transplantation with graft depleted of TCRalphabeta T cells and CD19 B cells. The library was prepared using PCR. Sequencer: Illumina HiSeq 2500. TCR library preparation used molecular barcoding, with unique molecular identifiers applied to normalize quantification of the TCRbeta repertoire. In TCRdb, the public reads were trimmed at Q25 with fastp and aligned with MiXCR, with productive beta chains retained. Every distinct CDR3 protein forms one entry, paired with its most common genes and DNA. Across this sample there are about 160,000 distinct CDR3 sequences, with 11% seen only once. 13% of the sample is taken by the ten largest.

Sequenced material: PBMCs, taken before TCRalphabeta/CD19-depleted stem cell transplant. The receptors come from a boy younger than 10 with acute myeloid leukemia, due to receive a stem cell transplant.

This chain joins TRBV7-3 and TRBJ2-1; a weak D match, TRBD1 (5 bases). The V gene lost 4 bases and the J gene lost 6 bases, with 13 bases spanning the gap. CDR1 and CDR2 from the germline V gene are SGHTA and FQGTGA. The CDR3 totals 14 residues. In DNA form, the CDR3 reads TGTGCCAGCAGCTCCACGCAGGGTGGCAATGAGCAGTTCTTC. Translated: CASSSTQGGNEQFF.

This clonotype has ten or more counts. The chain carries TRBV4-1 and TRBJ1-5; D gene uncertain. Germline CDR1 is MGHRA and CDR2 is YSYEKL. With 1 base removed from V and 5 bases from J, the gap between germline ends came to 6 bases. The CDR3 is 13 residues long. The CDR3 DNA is TGCGCCAGCAGCCAAGTTCCCTATCAGCCCCAGCATTTT. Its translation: CASSQVPYQPQHF.

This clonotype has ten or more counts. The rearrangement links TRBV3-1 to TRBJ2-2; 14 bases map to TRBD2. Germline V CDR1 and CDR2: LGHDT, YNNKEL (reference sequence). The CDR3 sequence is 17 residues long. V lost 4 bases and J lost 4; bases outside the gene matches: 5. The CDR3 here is CASSPGLAGVSTGELFF. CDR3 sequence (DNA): TGTGCCAGCAGCCCGGGACTAGCGGGAGTAAGCACCGGGGAGCTGTTTTTT.

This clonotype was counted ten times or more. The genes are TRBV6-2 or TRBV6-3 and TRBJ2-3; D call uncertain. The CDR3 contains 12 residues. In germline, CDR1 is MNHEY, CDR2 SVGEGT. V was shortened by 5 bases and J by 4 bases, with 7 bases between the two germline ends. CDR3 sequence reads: CASSPPADTQYF. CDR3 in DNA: TGTGCCAGCAGTCCCCCGGCAGATACGCAGTATTTT.

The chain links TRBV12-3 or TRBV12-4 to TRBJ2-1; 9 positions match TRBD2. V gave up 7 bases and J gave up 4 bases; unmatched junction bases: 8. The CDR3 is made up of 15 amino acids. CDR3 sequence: CASKDAGGTYNEQFF. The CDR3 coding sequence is TGTGCCAGCAAAGACGCGGGGGGGACTTACAATGAGCAGTTCTTC.

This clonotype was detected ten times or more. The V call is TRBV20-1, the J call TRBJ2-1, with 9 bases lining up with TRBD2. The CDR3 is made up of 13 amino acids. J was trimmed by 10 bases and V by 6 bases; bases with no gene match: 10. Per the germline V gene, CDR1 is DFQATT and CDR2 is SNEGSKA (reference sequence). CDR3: CSAHPLAGPEQFF. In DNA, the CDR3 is TGCAGTGCCCATCCCCTAGCGGGGCCGGAGCAGTTCTTC.

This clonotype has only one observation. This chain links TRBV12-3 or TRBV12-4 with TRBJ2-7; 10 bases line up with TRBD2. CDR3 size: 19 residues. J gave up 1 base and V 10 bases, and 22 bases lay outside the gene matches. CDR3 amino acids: CAICERLYYQRGGSYEQYF. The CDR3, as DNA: TGTGCCATCTGTGAGAGACTGTACTACCAGCGGGGGGGATCCTACGAGCAGTACTTC.

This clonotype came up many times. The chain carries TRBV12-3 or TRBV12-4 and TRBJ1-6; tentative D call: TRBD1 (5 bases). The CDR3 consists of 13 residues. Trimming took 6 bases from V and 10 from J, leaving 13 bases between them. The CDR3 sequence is CASREGTNSPLHF. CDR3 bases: TGTGCCAGCAGAGAGGGGACCAACTCACCCCTCCACTTT.

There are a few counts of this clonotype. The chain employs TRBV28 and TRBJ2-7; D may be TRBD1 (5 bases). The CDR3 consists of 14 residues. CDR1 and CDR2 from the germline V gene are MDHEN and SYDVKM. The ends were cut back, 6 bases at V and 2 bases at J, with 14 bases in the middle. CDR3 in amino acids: CASRPQGNPYEQYF. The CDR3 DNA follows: TGTGCCAGCAGACCTCAGGGAAATCCCTACGAGCAGTACTTC.

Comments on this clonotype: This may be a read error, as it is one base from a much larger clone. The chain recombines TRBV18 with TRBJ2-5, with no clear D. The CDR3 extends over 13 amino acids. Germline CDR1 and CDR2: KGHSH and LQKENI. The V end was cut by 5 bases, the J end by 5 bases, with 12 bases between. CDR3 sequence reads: CASSKTGWETQYF. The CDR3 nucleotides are TGTGCCAGCTCAAAGACTGGGTGGGAGACCCAGTACTTC.

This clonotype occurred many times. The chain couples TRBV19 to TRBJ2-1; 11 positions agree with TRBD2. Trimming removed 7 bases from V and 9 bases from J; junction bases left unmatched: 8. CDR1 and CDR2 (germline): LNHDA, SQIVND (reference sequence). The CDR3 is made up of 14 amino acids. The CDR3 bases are TGTGCCAGTACGAGGATAGCGGGAGGGTTTGAGCAGTTCTTC. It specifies CASTRIAGGFEQFF.

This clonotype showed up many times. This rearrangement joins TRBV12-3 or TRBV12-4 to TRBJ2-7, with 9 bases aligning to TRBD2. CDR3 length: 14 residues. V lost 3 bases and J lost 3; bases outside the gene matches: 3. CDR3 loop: CASSFRTSDYEQYF. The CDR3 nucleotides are TGTGCCAGCAGTTTTAGGACTAGCGACTACGAGCAGTACTTC.

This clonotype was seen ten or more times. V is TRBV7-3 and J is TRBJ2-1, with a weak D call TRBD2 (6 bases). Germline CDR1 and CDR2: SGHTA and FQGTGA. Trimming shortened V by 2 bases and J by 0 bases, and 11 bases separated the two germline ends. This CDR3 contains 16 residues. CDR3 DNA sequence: TGTGCCAGCAGCTTAGGGAGGCCGAGCTCCTACAATGAGCAGTTCTTC. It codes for CASSLGRPSSYNEQFF.

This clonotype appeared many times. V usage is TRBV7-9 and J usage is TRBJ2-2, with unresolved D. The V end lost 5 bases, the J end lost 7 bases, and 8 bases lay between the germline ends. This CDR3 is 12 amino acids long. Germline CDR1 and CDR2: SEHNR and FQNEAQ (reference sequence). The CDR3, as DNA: TGTGCCAGCAGCCTCCCGGGCGGGGAGCTGTTTTTT. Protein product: CASSLPGGELFF.

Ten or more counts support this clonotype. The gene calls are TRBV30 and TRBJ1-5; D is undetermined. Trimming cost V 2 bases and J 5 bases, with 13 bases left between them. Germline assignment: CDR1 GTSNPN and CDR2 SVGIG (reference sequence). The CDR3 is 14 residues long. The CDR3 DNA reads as TGTGCCTGGAGTCCCAGGACCCGCTATCAGCCCCAGCATTTT. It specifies CAWSPRTRYQPQHF.

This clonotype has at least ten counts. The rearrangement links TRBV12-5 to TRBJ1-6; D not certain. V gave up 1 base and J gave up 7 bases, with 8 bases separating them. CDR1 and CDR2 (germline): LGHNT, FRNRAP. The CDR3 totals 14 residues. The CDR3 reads CASGLDGPNSPLHF. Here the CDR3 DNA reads TGTGCTAGTGGTTTGGACGGACCAAATTCACCCCTCCACTTT.

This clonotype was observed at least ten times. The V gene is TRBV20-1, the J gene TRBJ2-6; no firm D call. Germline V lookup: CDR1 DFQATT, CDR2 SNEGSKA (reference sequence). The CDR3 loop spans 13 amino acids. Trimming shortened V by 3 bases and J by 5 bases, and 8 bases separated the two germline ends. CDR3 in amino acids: CSARDARANVLTF. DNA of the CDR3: TGCAGTGCTAGGGACGCAAGGGCCAACGTCCTGACTTTC.

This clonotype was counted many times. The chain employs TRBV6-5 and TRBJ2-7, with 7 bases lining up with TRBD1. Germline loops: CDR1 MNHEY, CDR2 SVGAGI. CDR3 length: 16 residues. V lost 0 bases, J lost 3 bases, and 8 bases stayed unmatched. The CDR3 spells CASSYSVRGQHYEQYF. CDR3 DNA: TGTGCCAGCAGTTACTCGGTACGGGGACAGCACTACGAGCAGTACTTC.

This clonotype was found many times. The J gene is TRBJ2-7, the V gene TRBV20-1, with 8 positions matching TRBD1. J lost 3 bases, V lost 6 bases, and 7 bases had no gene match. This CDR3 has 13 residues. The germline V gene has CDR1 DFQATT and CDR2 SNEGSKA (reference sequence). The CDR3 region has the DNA TGCAGTGCCGCCGGACAGGGTTACTACGAGCAGTACTTC. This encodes CSAAGQGYYEQYF.